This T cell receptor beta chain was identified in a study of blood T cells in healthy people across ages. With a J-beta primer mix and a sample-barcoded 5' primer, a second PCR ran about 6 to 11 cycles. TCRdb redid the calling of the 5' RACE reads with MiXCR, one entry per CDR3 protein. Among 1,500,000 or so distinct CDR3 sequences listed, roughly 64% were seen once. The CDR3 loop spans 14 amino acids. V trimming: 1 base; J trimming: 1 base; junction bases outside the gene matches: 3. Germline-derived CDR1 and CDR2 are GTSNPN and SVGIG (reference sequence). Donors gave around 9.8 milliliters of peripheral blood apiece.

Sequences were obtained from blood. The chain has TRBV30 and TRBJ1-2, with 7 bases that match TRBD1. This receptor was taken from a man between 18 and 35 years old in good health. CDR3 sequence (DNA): TGTGCCTGGAGTGCAGGACAGGTTAACTATGGCTACACCTTC. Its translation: CAWSAGQVNYGYTF.